Following are 7 T cell receptor beta chains from one sample sequenced in a study of human T cells and chemical hapten exposure listed by TCRdb under 2021. What the time point label conveys for this sample: patch test 2, 6 weeks after DPC sensitization. Sample treatment or condition, as interpreted from the label and publication: therapeutic diphenylcyclopropenone sensitization with weekly scalp DPC. Receptor libraries were prepared by RACE. The run used a NextSeq 500. Clones were called with MiXCR by TCRdb after fastp trimmed the public reads at Q25, and only in-frame beta chains were retained. Every distinct CDR3 protein forms one entry, paired with its most common genes and DNA. The sample table holds about 380,000 distinct CDR3 sequences, of which around 6% were seen once. Clones ranked in the top ten supply around 6% of the sample. This specimen consisted of whole blood, obtained in connection with sensitization to the hapten diphenylcyclopropenone (DPC). All receptors derive from a woman between 18 and 29 years old with alopecia areata. Some clones in this sample may be carry-over from other donors' samples.

This clonotype was seen at least ten times. The V and J genes are TRBV9 and TRBJ1-2; the D gene is possibly TRBD1 (6 bases). Germline CDR1 SGDLS, CDR2 YYNGEE. V lost 4 bases and J lost 0, with 13 bases in between. The CDR3 contains 15 residues. CDR3 bases: TGTGCCAGCAGCTCACAGGGTCGAGCTAACTATGGCTACACCTTC. Translated: CASSSQGRANYGYTF.

The table lists this clonotype with a few counts. The chain employs TRBV7-9 and TRBJ2-3; no definite D call. Germline CDR1 reads SEHNR; CDR2 reads FQNEAQ (reference sequence). The CDR3 contains 14 residues. V lost 1 base and J 4 bases, leaving 9 bases between the germline ends. The CDR3 DNA reads as TGTGCCAGCAGCTTAGACCGTTCCCCAGATACGCAGTATTTT. Residues: CASSLDRSPDTQYF. Supplemented by reference TRBV7-9 and TRBJ2-3, the full variable domain reads DTGVSQNPRHKITKRGQNVTFRCDPISEHNRLYWYRQTLGQGPEFLTYFQNEAQLEKSRLLSDRFSAERPKGSFSTLEIQRTEQGDSAMYLCASSLDRSPDTQYFGPGTRLTVL.

In this sample, this clonotype turned up a few times. The gene calls are TRBV20-1 and TRBJ1-1, with D tentatively TRBD1 (5 bases). The CDR3 has 15 amino acids. Germline V gene data show CDR1 as DFQATT and CDR2 as SNEGSKA (reference sequence). V lost 3 bases and J lost 5, with 19 bases in between. In nucleotides, the CDR3 is TGCAGTGCTAGGGGGCCCGACACCCTGAGGACTGAAGCTTTCTTT. It codes for CSARGPDTLRTEAFF.

This clonotype appeared a few times. The rearrangement joins TRBV3-1 to TRBJ2-2; no reliable D call. Trimming took 1 base from V and 5 from J, leaving 8 bases between them. Germline CDR1 LGHDT, CDR2 YNNKEL (reference sequence). CDR3 length: 14 residues. The CDR3 loop is CASSQGGRTGELFF. CDR3 in DNA: TGTGCCAGCAGCCAAGGGGGAAGAACCGGGGAGCTGTTTTTT.

The chain employs TRBV20-1 and TRBJ1-1; 7 nucleotides match TRBD1. Germline CDR1 is DFQATT and CDR2 is SNEGSKA (reference sequence). The CDR3 extends over 15 amino acids. The trim removed 1 base at V and 5 bases at J, leaving 10 bases unmatched. DNA for the CDR3: TGCAGTGCTAGAGGATGGGAGGGGGCAGAGACTGAAGCTTTCTTT. Protein: CSARGWEGAETEAFF.

This clonotype occurred many times. The gene calls are TRBV20-1 and TRBJ2-7, with 7 bases that match TRBD1. V was clipped by 6 bases and J by 3 bases; unmatched bases: 11. This CDR3 region has 14 residues. Germline V gives CDR1 DFQATT, CDR2 SNEGSKA (reference sequence). In DNA, the CDR3 is TGCAGTGCAAATAATCCGGGACAGAGCTACGAGCAGTACTTC. As protein: CSANNPGQSYEQYF.

This clonotype was counted at least ten times. The genes are TRBV12-3 or TRBV12-4 and TRBJ1-1; tentative D call: TRBD1 (5 bases). V was shortened by 3 bases and J by 5 bases, with 10 bases between the two germline ends. The CDR3 is 13 amino acids. The CDR3 spells CASSLDTRTEAFF. In DNA form, the CDR3 reads TGTGCCAGCAGTTTGGACACACGGACTGAAGCTTTCTTT.